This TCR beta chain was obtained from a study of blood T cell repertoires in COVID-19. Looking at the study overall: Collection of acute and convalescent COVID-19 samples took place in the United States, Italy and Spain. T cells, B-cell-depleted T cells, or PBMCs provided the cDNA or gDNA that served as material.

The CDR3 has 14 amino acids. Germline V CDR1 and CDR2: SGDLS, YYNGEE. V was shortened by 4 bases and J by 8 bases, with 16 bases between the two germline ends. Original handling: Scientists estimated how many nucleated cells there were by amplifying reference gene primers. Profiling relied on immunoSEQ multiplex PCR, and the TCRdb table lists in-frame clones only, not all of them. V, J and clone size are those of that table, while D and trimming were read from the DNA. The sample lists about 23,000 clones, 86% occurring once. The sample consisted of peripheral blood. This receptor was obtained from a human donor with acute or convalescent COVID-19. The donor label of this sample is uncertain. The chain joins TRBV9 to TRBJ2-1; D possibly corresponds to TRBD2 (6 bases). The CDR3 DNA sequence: TGTGCCAGCAGCATCGGGGGTCCCCAAGATGAGCAGTTCTTC. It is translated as CASSIGGPQDEQFF.